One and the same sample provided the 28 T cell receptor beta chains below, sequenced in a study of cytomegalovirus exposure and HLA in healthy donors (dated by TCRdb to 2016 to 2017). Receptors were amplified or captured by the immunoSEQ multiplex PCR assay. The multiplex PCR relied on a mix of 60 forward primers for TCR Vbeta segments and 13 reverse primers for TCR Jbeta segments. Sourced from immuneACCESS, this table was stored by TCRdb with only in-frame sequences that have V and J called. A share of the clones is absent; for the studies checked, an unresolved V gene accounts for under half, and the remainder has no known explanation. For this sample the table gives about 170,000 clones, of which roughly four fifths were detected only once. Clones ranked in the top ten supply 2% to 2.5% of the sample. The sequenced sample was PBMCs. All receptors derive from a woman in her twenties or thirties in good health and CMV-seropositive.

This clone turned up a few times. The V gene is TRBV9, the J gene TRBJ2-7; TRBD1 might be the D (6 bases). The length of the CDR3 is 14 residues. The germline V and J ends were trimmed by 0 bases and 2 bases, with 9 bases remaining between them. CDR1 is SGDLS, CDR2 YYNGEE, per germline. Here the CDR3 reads CASSVGAGAYEQYF. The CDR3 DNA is TGTGCCAGCAGCGTAGGGGCAGGGGCCTACGAGCAGTACTTC.

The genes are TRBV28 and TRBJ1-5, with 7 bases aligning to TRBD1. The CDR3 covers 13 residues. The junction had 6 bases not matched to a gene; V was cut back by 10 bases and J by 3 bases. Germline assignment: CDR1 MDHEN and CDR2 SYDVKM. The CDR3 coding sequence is TGTGCCACTACGGGACAGCACAATCAGCCCCAGCATTTT. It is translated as CATTGQHNQPQHF.

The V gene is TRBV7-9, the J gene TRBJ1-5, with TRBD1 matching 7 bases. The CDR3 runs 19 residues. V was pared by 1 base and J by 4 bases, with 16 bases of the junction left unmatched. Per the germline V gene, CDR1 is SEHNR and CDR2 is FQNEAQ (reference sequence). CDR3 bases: TGTGCCAGCAGCTTAGGTGGTAGAGGGGGCGAGTTTAAGAATCAGCCCCAGCATTTT. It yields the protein CASSLGGRGGEFKNQPQHF.

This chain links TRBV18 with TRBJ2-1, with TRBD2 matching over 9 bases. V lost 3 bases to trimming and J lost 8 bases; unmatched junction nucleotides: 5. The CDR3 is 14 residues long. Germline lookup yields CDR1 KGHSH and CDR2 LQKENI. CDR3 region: CASSPGGGAYEQFF. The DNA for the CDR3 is TGTGCCAGCTCACCGGGCGGGGGGGCCTATGAGCAGTTCTTC.

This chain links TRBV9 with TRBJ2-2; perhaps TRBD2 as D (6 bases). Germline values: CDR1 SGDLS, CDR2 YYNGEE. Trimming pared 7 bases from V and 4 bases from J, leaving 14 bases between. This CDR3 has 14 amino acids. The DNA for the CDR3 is TGTGCCAGCTCCCCGGGAGTGGTCACCGGGGAGCTGTTTTTT. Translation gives CASSPGVVTGELFF.

The CDR3 sequence is CASSLSGVLGTDTQYF. CDR3 nucleotides: TGCGCCAGCAGCCTAAGCGGGGTCTTGGGTACAGATACGCAGTATTTT. This chain links TRBV5-1 with TRBJ2-3, with 7 nucleotides matching TRBD2. This CDR3 has 16 residues. The V and J ends lost 4 bases and 3 bases, in that order; junction bases with no gene match: 11. The germline V gene encodes CDR1 SGHRS and CDR2 YFSETQ.

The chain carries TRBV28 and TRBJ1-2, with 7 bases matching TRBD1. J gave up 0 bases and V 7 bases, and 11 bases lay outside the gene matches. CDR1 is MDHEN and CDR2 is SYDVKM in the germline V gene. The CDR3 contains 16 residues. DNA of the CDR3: TGTGCCAGCAATGTACTACAGGGGCCATCTAACTATGGCTACACCTTC. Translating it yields CASNVLQGPSNYGYTF.

CDR3 protein: CASSFILAGGGGELFF. The CDR3 bases are TGCGCCAGCAGCTTTATCCTAGCGGGAGGTGGCGGGGAGCTGTTTTTT. V usage is TRBV5-1 and J usage is TRBJ2-2; 11 bases line up with TRBD2. Trimming cost V 2 bases and J 7 bases; bases outside gene matches: 7. Germline V gives CDR1 SGHRS, CDR2 YFSETQ. The CDR3 loop spans 16 amino acids.

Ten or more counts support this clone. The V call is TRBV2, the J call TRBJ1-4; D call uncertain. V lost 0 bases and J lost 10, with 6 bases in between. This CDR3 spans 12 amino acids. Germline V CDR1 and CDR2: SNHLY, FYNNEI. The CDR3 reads CASSEARGKLFF. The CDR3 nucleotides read TGTGCCAGCAGTGAAGCTCGGGGAAAACTGTTTTTT.

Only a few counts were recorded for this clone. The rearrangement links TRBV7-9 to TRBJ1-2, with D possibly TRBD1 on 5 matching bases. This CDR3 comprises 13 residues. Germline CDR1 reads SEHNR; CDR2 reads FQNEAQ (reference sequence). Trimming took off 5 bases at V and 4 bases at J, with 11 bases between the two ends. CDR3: CASSGEGAYGYTF. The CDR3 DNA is TGTGCCAGCAGCGGGGAAGGGGCCTATGGCTACACCTTC.

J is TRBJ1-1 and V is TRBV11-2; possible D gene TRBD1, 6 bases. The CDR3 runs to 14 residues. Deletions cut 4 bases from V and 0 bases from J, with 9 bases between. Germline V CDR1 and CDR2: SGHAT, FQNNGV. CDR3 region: CASSSDRLNTEAFF. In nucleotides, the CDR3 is TGTGCCAGCAGCTCAGACAGGCTGAACACTGAAGCTTTCTTT. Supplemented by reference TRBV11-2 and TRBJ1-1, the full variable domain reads EAGVAQSPRYKIIEKRQSVAFWCNPISGHATLYWYQQILGQGPKLLIQFQNNGVVDDSQLPKDRFSAERLKGVDSTLKIQPAKLEDSAVYLCASSSDRLNTEAFFGQGTRLTVV.

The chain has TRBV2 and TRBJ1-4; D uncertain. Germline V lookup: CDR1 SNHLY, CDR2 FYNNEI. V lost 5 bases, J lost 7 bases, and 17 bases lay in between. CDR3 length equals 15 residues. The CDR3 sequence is CASSYDSPAGEKLFF. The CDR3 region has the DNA TGTGCCAGCAGTTACGACTCTCCGGCGGGTGAAAAACTGTTTTTT.

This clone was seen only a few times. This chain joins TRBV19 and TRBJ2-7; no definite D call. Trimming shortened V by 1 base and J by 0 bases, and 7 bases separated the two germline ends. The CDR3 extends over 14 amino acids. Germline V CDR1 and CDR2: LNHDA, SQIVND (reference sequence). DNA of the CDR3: TGTGCCAGTAGTATAGTTGGCACCTCCTACGAGCAGTACTTC. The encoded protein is CASSIVGTSYEQYF.

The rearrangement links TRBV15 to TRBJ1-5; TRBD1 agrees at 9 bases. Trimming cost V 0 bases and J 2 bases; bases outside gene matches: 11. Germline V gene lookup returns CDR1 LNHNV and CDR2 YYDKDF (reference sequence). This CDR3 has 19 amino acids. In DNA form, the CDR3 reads TGTGCCACCAGCAGAGATGTAGGCCCCAGGACAGGGGGCAATCAGCCCCAGCATTTT. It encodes CATSRDVGPRTGGNQPQHF.

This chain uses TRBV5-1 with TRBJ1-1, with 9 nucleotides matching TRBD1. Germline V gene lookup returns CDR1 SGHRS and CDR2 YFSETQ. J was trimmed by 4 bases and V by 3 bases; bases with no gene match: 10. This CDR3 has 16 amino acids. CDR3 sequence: CASSSPRGQGGTEAFF. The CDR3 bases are TGCGCCAGCAGCTCTCCACGGGGACAGGGAGGCACTGAAGCTTTCTTT.

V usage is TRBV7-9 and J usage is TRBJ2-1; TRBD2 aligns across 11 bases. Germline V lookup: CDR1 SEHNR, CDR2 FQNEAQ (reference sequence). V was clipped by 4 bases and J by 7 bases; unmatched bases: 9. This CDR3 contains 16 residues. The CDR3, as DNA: TGTGCCAGCAGCTCCCCGCCGGGACTAGCGGTAAATGAGCAGTTCTTC. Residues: CASSSPPGLAVNEQFF.

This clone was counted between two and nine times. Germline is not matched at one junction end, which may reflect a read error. As DNA, the CDR3 is TGTTCCAGCAGCTTCTGGGACACCAATCAGCCCCAGCATTTT. This sequence encodes CSSSFWDTNQPQHF. This sequence joins TRBV7-9 and TRBJ1-5, with D perhaps TRBD1 (6 bases). The germline V gene has CDR1 SEHNR and CDR2 FQNEAQ (reference sequence). The CDR3 sequence is 14 residues long.

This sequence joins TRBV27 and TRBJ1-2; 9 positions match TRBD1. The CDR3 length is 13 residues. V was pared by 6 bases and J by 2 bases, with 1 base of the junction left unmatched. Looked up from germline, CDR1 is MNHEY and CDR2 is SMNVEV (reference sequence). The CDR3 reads CASRGQGNYGYTF. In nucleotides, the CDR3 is TGTGCCAGCAGAGGACAGGGGAACTATGGCTACACCTTC.

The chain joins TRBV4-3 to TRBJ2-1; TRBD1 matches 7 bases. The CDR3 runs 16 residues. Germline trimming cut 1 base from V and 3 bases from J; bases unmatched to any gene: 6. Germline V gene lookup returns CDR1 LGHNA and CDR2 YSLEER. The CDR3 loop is CASSQAEGAHYNEQFF. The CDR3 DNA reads TGCGCCAGCAGCCAAGCCGAGGGGGCACACTACAATGAGCAGTTCTTC.

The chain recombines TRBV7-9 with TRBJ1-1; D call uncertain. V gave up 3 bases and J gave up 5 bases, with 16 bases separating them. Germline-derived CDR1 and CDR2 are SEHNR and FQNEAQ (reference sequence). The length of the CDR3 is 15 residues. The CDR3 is CASSFLGRERTEAFF. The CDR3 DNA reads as TGTGCCAGCAGCTTTCTAGGGAGAGAGAGAACTGAAGCTTTCTTT.

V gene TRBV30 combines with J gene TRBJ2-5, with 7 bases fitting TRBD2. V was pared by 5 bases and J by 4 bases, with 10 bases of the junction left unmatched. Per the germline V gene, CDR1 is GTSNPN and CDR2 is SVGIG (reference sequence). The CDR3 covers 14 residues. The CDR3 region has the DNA TGTGCCTGGGGGGTTGGACTAGTAGGAGAGACCCAGTACTTC. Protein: CAWGVGLVGETQYF.

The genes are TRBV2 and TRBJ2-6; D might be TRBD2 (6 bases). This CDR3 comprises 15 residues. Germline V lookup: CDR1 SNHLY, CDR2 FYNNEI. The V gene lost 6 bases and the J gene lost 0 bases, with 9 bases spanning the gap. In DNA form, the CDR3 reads TGTGCCAGCAGCGGAGGGACCTCTGGGGCCAACGTCCTGACTTTC. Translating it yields CASSGGTSGANVLTF.

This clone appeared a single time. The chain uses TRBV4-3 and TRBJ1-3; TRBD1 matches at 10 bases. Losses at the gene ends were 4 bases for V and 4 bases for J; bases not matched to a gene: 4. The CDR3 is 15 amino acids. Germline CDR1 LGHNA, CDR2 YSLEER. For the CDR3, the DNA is TGCGCCAGCAGCCCTGGGACAGGGGTCGGAAACACCATATATTTT. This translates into CASSPGTGVGNTIYF.

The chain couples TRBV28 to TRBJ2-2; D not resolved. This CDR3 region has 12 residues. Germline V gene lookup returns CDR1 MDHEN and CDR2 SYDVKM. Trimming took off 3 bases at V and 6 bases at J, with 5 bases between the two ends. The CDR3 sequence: CASSFFAGELFF. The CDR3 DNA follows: TGTGCCAGCAGTTTCTTTGCCGGGGAGCTGTTTTTT.

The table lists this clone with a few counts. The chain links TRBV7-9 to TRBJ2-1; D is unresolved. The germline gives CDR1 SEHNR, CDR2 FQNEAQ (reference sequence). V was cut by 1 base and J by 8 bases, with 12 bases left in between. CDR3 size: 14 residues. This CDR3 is CASSLVAPVDEQFF. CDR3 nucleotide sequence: TGTGCCAGCAGCTTAGTTGCGCCCGTTGATGAGCAGTTCTTC.

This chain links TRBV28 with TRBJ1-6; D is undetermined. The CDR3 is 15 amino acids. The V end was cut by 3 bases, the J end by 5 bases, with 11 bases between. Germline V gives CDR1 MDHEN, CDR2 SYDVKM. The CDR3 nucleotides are TGTGCCAGCAGTTTGGAGAGGGTCGATAATTCACCCCTCCACTTT. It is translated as CASSLERVDNSPLHF.

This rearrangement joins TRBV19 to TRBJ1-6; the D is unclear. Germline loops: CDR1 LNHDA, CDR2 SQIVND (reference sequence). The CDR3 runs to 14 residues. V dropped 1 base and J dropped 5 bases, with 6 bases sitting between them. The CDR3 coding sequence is TGTGCCAGTAGTATAGTGGGAGATAATTCACCCCTCCACTTT. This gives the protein CASSIVGDNSPLHF.

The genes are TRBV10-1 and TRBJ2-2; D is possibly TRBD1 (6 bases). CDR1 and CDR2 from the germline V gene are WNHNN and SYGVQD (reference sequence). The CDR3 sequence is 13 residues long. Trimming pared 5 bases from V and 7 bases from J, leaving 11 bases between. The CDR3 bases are TGCGCCAGCAGTACAGGGCTATTCGGGGAGCTGTTTTTT. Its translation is CASSTGLFGELFF.